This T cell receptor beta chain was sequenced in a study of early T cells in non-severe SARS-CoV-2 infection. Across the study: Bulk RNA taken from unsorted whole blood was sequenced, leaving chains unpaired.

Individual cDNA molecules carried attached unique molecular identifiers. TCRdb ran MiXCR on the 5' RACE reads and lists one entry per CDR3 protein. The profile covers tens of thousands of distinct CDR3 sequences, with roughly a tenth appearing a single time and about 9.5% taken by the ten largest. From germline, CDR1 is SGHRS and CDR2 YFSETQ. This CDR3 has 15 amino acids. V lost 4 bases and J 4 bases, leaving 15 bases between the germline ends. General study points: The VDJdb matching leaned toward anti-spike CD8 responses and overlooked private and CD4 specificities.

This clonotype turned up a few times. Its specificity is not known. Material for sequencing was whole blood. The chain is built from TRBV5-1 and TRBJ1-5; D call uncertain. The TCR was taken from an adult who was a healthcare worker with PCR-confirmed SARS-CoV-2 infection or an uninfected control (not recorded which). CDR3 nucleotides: TGCGCCAGCAGCCGGTCAGGCTCGGATAATCAGCCCCAGCATTTT. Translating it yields CASSRSGSDNQPQHF.